Presented here are 8 T cell receptor beta chains from one specimen sequenced in a study of blood T cell repertoires in COVID-19. Assay: immunoSEQ multiplex PCR; the TCRdb copy retains only in-frame clones and omits some. The data contain roughly 250,000 clones, 80% to 95% of them singletons. The material sequenced was PBMCs or T cells enriched from blood (not recorded which). Every receptor here comes from a woman aged 18 to 35 who had recovered from COVID-19.

This chain uses TRBV6-5 with TRBJ1-4, with unresolved D. Between the trimmed V and J ends, which lost 0 bases and 8 bases, there was a span of 16 bases. Per germline, CDR1 MNHEY and CDR2 SVGAGI. The CDR3 is 16 amino acids. Written as DNA, the CDR3 is TGTGCCAGCAGTTACTCGACATTGAGGGTAGGAGAAAAACTGTTTTTT. Translation: CASSYSTLRVGEKLFF.

The chain links TRBV3-1 (or the pseudogene TRBV3-2) to TRBJ1-1; possibly TRBD1 for D (5 bases). The CDR3 totals 12 residues. Trimming shortened V by 5 bases and J by 8 bases, and 12 bases separated the two germline ends. Germline CDR1 reads LGHDT; CDR2 reads YNNKEL (reference sequence). CDR3 DNA: TGTGCCAGCAGCGAAACCAAGGGGGAAGCTTTCTTT. It codes for CASSETKGEAFF.

This chain links TRBV10-3 with TRBJ2-7; 9 nucleotides line up with TRBD1. CDR1 ENHRY and CDR2 SYGVKD come from the germline V gene. The V and J ends lost 10 bases and 3 bases, in that order; junction bases with no gene match: 10. The CDR3 spans 14 residues. CDR3 residues: CANAPGQGHYEQYF. The CDR3 nucleotides read TGTGCCAACGCTCCGGGACAGGGCCACTACGAGCAGTACTTC.

V usage is TRBV7-3 and J usage is TRBJ1-3, with a possible D match to TRBD1 (6 bases). V was cut by 4 bases and J by 4 bases, with 14 bases left in between. From germline, CDR1 is SGHTA and CDR2 FQGTGA. The CDR3 is made up of 15 amino acids. CDR3 DNA: TGTGCCAGCAGCTCCTCCAGGGGTAGGGGAAACACCATATATTTT. Translation gives CASSSSRGRGNTIYF. Looking up the rest from reference TRBV7-3 and TRBJ1-3 gives the full variable domain: GAGVSQTPSNKVTEKGKYVELRCDPISGHTALYWYRQSLGQGPEFLIYFQGTGAADDSGLPNDRFFAVRPEGSVSTLKIQRTERGDSAVYLCASSSSRGRGNTIYFGEGSWLTVV.

V and J are TRBV19 and TRBJ1-2, with 10 bases identical to TRBD1. The CDR3 extends over 14 amino acids. Germline V gene data show CDR1 as LNHDA and CDR2 as SQIVND (reference sequence). J lost 2 bases, V lost 5 bases, and 2 bases had no gene match. The chain's CDR3 is CASSGDRGNYGYTF. In nucleotides, the CDR3 is TGTGCCAGTAGTGGGGACAGGGGAAACTATGGCTACACCTTC.

In the case of this clone: The sample holds other DNA sequences that translate to the same CDR3. The chain has TRBV9 and TRBJ2-1; maybe TRBD2 (5 bases). CDR1 is SGDLS, CDR2 YYNGEE, per germline. CDR3 length: 15 residues. Trimming shortened V by 3 bases and J by 0 bases, and 10 bases separated the two germline ends. The CDR3 sequence: CASSASGSSYNEQFF. The CDR3 nucleotides read TGTGCCAGCAGCGCGAGCGGTAGCTCCTACAATGAGCAGTTCTTC. Based on the CDR3 plus reference TRBV9 and TRBJ2-1, the full variable domain is DSGVTQTPKHLITATGQRVTLRCSPRSGDLSVYWYQQSLDQGLQFLIQYYNGEERAKGNILERFSAQQFPDLHSELNLSSLELGDSALYFCASSASGSSYNEQFFGPGTRLTVL.

The genes are TRBV6-5 and TRBJ1-5; D ambiguous. From germline, CDR1 is MNHEY and CDR2 SVGAGI. V lost 10 bases and J 0 bases, leaving 13 bases between the germline ends. This CDR3 region has 14 residues. The CDR3 here is CATYTVYSNQPQHF. Written as DNA, the CDR3 is TGTGCCACCTATACGGTCTATAGCAATCAGCCCCAGCATTTT.

V is TRBV18 and J is TRBJ1-2; the match to TRBD1 covers 9 bases. Trimming took 5 bases from V and 8 from J; bases not matched to a gene: 6. The CDR3 has 13 residues. Germline V gene sequence: CDR1 KGHSH, CDR2 LQKENI. The CDR3 DNA reads TGTGCCAGCTCAGCGGGACAGGGAGGCGGCTACACCTTC. It codes for CASSAGQGGGYTF.